The 18 T cell receptor beta chains below were found in one sample sequenced in a study of early T cells in non-severe SARS-CoV-2 infection. TCRdb re-called the 5' RACE reads through MiXCR, storing one row per CDR3 protein. The sample yields tens of thousands of distinct CDR3 sequences, roughly 12% seen once. Sequencing was performed on whole blood. Source of these receptors: an adult who was a healthcare worker with PCR-confirmed SARS-CoV-2 infection or an uninfected control (not recorded which).

The table lists this clonotype with many counts. The gene calls are TRBV11-2 and TRBJ1-1, with 9 nucleotides matching TRBD1. Looked up from germline, CDR1 is SGHAT and CDR2 is FQNNGV. V was pared by 4 bases and J by 4 bases, with 7 bases of the junction left unmatched. This CDR3 has 15 residues. The CDR3 protein is CASSSKTGGSTEAFF. The CDR3 region has the DNA TGTGCCAGCAGCTCGAAGACAGGGGGTTCCACTGAAGCTTTCTTT.

The chain uses TRBV6-6 and TRBJ1-5; the D gene is possibly TRBD1 (5 bases). CDR3 length: 14 residues. Germline CDR1 is MNHNY and CDR2 is SVGAGI (reference sequence). Trimming left V 7 bases short and J 6 bases short, with 16 bases between. The CDR3 reads CASTMGRDVQPQHF. The CDR3, as DNA: TGTGCCAGCACCATGGGCAGGGATGTTCAGCCCCAGCATTTT.

This clonotype was detected ten times or more. The rearrangement links TRBV19 to TRBJ1-5; no firm D call. Trimming pared 3 bases from V and 0 bases from J, leaving 18 bases between. The germline gives CDR1 LNHDA, CDR2 SQIVND (reference sequence). This CDR3 comprises 18 residues. The CDR3 sequence is CASSIGVRQILSNQPQHF. The CDR3 region has the DNA TGTGCCAGTAGTATCGGGGTTAGGCAAATACTTAGCAATCAGCCCCAGCATTTT.

V is TRBV18 and J is TRBJ2-2, with 13 bases that match TRBD2. CDR3 length: 17 residues. V was pared by 2 bases and J by 6 bases, with 6 bases of the junction left unmatched. The germline gives CDR1 KGHSH, CDR2 LQKENI. CDR3 coding DNA: TGTGCCAGCTCACCAGGGACTAGCGGGAAATATTCCGGGGAGCTGTTTTTT. Protein product: CASSPGTSGKYSGELFF.

The V gene is TRBV19, the J gene TRBJ2-2, with TRBD2 matching 13 bases. The CDR3 consists of 20 residues. Germline CDR1 and CDR2: LNHDA and SQIVND (reference sequence). V dropped 3 bases and J dropped 6; count of bases not matched to a gene: 16. In nucleotides, the CDR3 is TGTGCCAGTAGTATCCCCAGCGGACTAGCGGGAGTGCAGTTCGCCGGGGAGCTGTTTTTT. Encoded protein: CASSIPSGLAGVQFAGELFF.

This clonotype was observed at least ten times. V is TRBV29-1 and J is TRBJ2-7; possibly TRBD1 or TRBD2 for D (6 bases each). The length of the CDR3 is 17 residues. Germline V gives CDR1 SQVTM, CDR2 ANQGSEA. V lost 6 bases to trimming and J lost 2 bases, with 26 bases between them. The CDR3 coding sequence is TGCAGCGTGTTGGCCGGGGGCAGAGGTCCCCGGCCCTACGAGCAGTACTTC. Translating it yields CSVLAGGRGPRPYEQYF.

The chain couples TRBV5-1 to TRBJ1-5, with a tentative D call TRBD1 (6 bases). V shed 2 bases and J shed 4 bases, with 13 bases lying between them. The CDR3 runs to 15 residues. Germline V CDR1 and CDR2: SGHRS, YFSETQ. CDR3 residues: CASSLNWDINQPQHF. DNA for the CDR3: TGCGCCAGCAGCTTAAATTGGGACATAAATCAGCCCCAGCATTTT. Full variable domain (outside the CDR3, taken from reference TRBV5-1 and TRBJ1-5): KAGVTQTPRYLIKTRGQQVTLSCSPISGHRSVSWYQQTPGQGLQFLFEYFSETQRNKGNFPGRFSGRQFSNSRSEMNVSTLELGDSALYLCASSLNWDINQPQHFGDGTRLSIL.

This clonotype was seen ten or more times. DNA for the CDR3: TGTGCCAGCAGTTTAACCGGGAGCCTGAGCTCCTATAATTCACCCCTCCACTTT. It encodes CASSLTGSLSSYNSPLHF. This chain uses TRBV7-2 with TRBJ1-6; the D is unclear. V lost 6 bases and J lost 0, with 18 bases in between. The germline V gene encodes CDR1 SGHTA and CDR2 FQGNSA. The length of the CDR3 is 18 residues. The complete variable domain, with remaining parts taken from reference TRBV7-2 and TRBJ1-6, reads GAGVSQSPSNKVTEKGKDVELRCDPISGHTALYWYRQSLGQGLEFLIYFQGNSAPDKSGLPSDRFSAERTGGSVSTLTIQRTQQEDSAVYLCASSLTGSLSSYNSPLHFGNGTRLTVT.

This clonotype was recorded a few times. This sequence joins TRBV27 and TRBJ2-1, with D perhaps TRBD1 (6 bases). Trimming cost V 2 bases and J 6 bases, with 8 bases left between them. The CDR3 consists of 13 residues. Germline CDR1 MNHEY, CDR2 SMNVEV (reference sequence). CDR3 DNA sequence: TGTGCCAGCAGTTTAAGAGGGGGCAATGAGCAGTTCTTC. Translated: CASSLRGGNEQFF.

The chain uses TRBV5-1 and TRBJ2-1; D is possibly TRBD1 (6 bases). Per germline, CDR1 SGHRS and CDR2 YFSETQ. CDR3 length: 17 residues. V shed 0 bases and J shed 3 bases, with 16 bases lying between them. This CDR3 reads CASSLAGAGVVYNEQFF. CDR3 DNA: TGCGCCAGCAGCTTGGCCGGGGCAGGGGTAGTCTACAATGAGCAGTTCTTC.

The V and J genes are TRBV5-1 and TRBJ1-6, with 7 bases that match TRBD1. The ends lost 4 bases at V and 6 bases at J; junction bases unmatched: 4. The germline V gene has CDR1 SGHRS and CDR2 YFSETQ. The CDR3 contains 14 residues. CDR3 DNA: TGCGCCAGCAGCACCGGACAGGCTAATTCACCCCTCCACTTT. The encoded protein is CASSTGQANSPLHF.

Ten or more counts support this clonotype. This chain connects TRBV11-2 to TRBJ2-3; D is undetermined. Germline lookup yields CDR1 SGHAT and CDR2 FQNNGV. V was pared by 2 bases and J by 2 bases, with 2 bases between. This CDR3 has 12 amino acids. Written as DNA, the CDR3 is TGTGCCAGCAGCTTACACACAGATACGCAGTATTTT. Translated, it gives CASSLHTDTQYF.

The chain uses TRBV6-1 and TRBJ2-1; D may be TRBD2 (5 bases). This CDR3 is built from 16 residues. V lost 7 bases and J 9 bases, leaving 25 bases between the germline ends. Germline lookup yields CDR1 MNHNS and CDR2 SASEGT. The CDR3 reads CASISPGMNFGGEQFF. CDR3 bases: TGTGCCAGCATTTCCCCCGGGATGAATTTCGGAGGTGAGCAGTTCTTC.

The chain couples TRBV29-1 to TRBJ2-5; D unresolved. V dropped 1 base and J dropped 0 bases, with 15 bases sitting between them. Germline V gene sequence: CDR1 SQVTM, CDR2 ANQGSEA. This CDR3 has 16 amino acids. The CDR3 sequence: CSVEGATAKYQETQYF. The CDR3 DNA follows: TGCAGCGTTGAAGGGGCAACAGCTAAGTACCAAGAGACCCAGTACTTC.

The V and J genes are TRBV29-1 and TRBJ2-5; possibly TRBD1 for D (5 bases). Trimming shortened V by 8 bases and J by 2 bases, and 9 bases separated the two germline ends. This CDR3 is 11 amino acids long. Germline values: CDR1 SQVTM, CDR2 ANQGSEA. CDR3 coding DNA: TGCAGCACCCGACAGCAAGAGACCCAGTACTTC. This translates into CSTRQQETQYF.

This clonotype was detected ten times or more. The chain couples TRBV12-3 or TRBV12-4 to TRBJ2-1; 7 bases are shared with TRBD2. J gave up 4 bases and V 8 bases, and 8 bases lay outside the gene matches. The CDR3 extends over 14 amino acids. CDR3 protein: CASSIGEGYNEQFF. CDR3 nucleotides: TGTGCCAGCTCCATCGGGGAGGGTTACAATGAGCAGTTCTTC.

A few counts support this clonotype. The chain combines TRBV5-5 with TRBJ2-7; D remains unclear. V shed 5 bases and J shed 6 bases, with 12 bases lying between them. The CDR3 contains 12 residues. Germline CDR1 is SGHKS and CDR2 is YYEKEE (reference sequence). The CDR3 sequence: CASRKEIGEQYF. CDR3 coding DNA: TGTGCCAGCAGAAAGGAAATTGGCGAGCAGTACTTC. The variable domain in full, completed from reference TRBV5-5 and TRBJ2-7, reads DAGVTQSPTHLIKTRGQQVTLRCSPISGHKSVSWYQQVLGQGPQFIFQYYEKEERGRGNFPDRFSARQFPNYSSELNVNALLLGDSALYLCASRKEIGEQYFGPGTRLTVT.

This rearrangement joins TRBV7-8 to TRBJ2-1; TRBD2 is a possible D gene (5 bases). The V end lost 1 base, the J end lost 5 bases, and 15 bases lay between the germline ends. Germline V gives CDR1 SGHVS, CDR2 FQNEAQ. The CDR3 length is 16 residues. CDR3 amino acids: CASSLVVAVGDNEQFF. The CDR3 nucleotides read TGTGCCAGCAGCTTAGTGGTGGCGGTGGGAGACAATGAGCAGTTCTTC. Drawing the rest from reference TRBV7-8 and TRBJ2-1, the complete variable domain is GAGVSQSPRYKVAKRGQDVALRCDPISGHVSLFWYQQALGQGPEFLTYFQNEAQLDKSGLPSDRFFAERPEGSVSTLKIQRTQQEDSAVYLCASSLVVAVGDNEQFFGPGTRLTVL.